The 20 T cell receptor beta chains reported below all come from one sample, sequenced in a study of blood T cell repertoires in COVID-19. Sequencing used immunoSEQ multiplex PCR; TCRdb keeps in-frame clones, though not all of them. Of about 100,000 clones in the sample, just under 80% were seen once. The material sequenced was peripheral blood. The source is a woman in her 70s with acute or convalescent COVID-19.

The CDR3 sequence: CASRLAGDQETQYF. CDR3 coding DNA: TGTGCCTCTCGACTAGCGGGGGACCAAGAGACCCAGTACTTC. The chain links TRBV30 to TRBJ2-5; 12 positions agree with TRBD2. Looked up from germline, CDR1 is GTSNPN and CDR2 is SVGIG (reference sequence). The CDR3 is 14 amino acids. The J segment lost 0 bases and the V segment lost 7 bases, leaving 3 bases of the junction unmatched.

This clone was seen once. The same CDR3 also results from other DNA sequences found in this sample. CDR3 sequence: CASSLLVNTEAFF. In nucleotides, the CDR3 is TGTGCCAGCAGTTTGTTAGTGAACACTGAAGCTTTCTTT. The gene calls are TRBV12-3 or TRBV12-4 and TRBJ1-1, with D unresolved. The V end was cut by 3 bases, the J end by 0 bases, with 5 bases between. The CDR3 has 13 residues.

The chain has TRBV19 and TRBJ1-5; a possible D gene is TRBD1 (5 bases). Germline V gene lookup returns CDR1 LNHDA and CDR2 SQIVND (reference sequence). The V end was cut by 6 bases, the J end by 7 bases, with 13 bases between. This CDR3 contains 13 residues. The CDR3 bases are TGTGCCAGTAGCGAAGACAGATCGCAGCCCCAGCATTTT. Protein sequence: CASSEDRSQPQHF.

The rearrangement joins TRBV19 to TRBJ1-2, with D unclear. V shed 8 bases and J shed 4 bases, with 14 bases lying between them. This CDR3 is built from 13 residues. Per the germline V gene, CDR1 is LNHDA and CDR2 is SQIVND (reference sequence). The CDR3 spells CASQERLAYGYTF. CDR3 nucleotide sequence: TGTGCCAGTCAAGAGAGGTTGGCCTATGGCTACACCTTC. Variable domain in full (rest from reference TRBV19 and TRBJ1-2): DGGITQSPKYLFRKEGQNVTLSCEQNLNHDAMYWYRQDPGQGLRLIYYSQIVNDFQKGDIAEGYSVSREKKESFPLTVTSAQKNPTAFYLCASQERLAYGYTFGSGTRLTVV.

Here the CDR3 DNA reads TGTGCCAGCAGTACCGACGGCCGAACAGGGGCTTTCTTT. Amino acid sequence: CASSTDGRTGAFF. The gene calls are TRBV25-1 and TRBJ1-1; D is possibly TRBD1 (6 bases). V was cut by 5 bases and J by 11 bases, with 18 bases left in between. CDR1 is MGHDK and CDR2 is SYGVNS in the germline V gene. CDR3 size: 13 residues.

The gene calls are TRBV9 and TRBJ2-2; 8 nucleotides line up with TRBD2. CDR3 size: 18 residues. V shed 0 bases and J 4 bases; nucleotides not matched to a gene: 11. Germline lookup yields CDR1 SGDLS and CDR2 YYNGEE. CDR3 coding DNA: TGTGCCAGCAGCGTAGACCCCCCCCGGGGGGGCTTCACCGGGGAGCTGTTTTTT. Protein: CASSVDPPRGGFTGELFF.

The chain is built from TRBV30 and TRBJ2-2, with 8 positions matching TRBD1. This CDR3 region has 14 residues. V lost 8 bases, J lost 3 bases, and 8 bases stayed unmatched. Per germline, CDR1 GTSNPN and CDR2 SVGIG (reference sequence). CDR3 residues: CAETGTGDTGELFF. The DNA for the CDR3 is TGTGCCGAGACCGGGACAGGCGACACCGGGGAGCTGTTTTTT.

This clone was observed a few times. The chain combines TRBV29-1 with TRBJ2-5; TRBD1 matches 7 bases. J gave up 1 base and V 0 bases, and 8 bases lay outside the gene matches. CDR1 is SQVTM, CDR2 ANQGSEA, per germline. The CDR3 covers 16 residues. CDR3 nucleotide sequence: TGCAGCGTTGAAGATCGATCGGGACAGTTCCAAGAGACCCAGTACTTC. As protein: CSVEDRSGQFQETQYF. The full variable domain, its missing parts supplied by reference TRBV29-1 and TRBJ2-5, is SAVISQKPSRDICQRGTSLTIQCQVDSQVTMMFWYRQQPGQSLTLIATANQGSEATYESGFVIDKFPISRPNLTFSTLTVSNMSPEDSSIYLCSVEDRSGQFQETQYFGPGTRLLVL.

The rearrangement uses TRBV10-3 and TRBJ1-6, with D perhaps TRBD1 (6 bases). This CDR3 is 13 amino acids long. Trimming stripped 7 bases from V and 8 bases from J, with 12 bases between. Germline loops: CDR1 ENHRY, CDR2 SYGVKD. The CDR3 loop is CAITEGGHSPLHF. CDR3 DNA: TGTGCCATCACCGAGGGGGGGCATTCACCCCTCCACTTT.

The rearrangement joins TRBV5-1 to TRBJ1-1, with a weak D call TRBD1 (6 bases). From germline, CDR1 is SGHRS and CDR2 YFSETQ. The CDR3 extends over 14 amino acids. Deletions cut 0 bases from V and 0 bases from J, with 6 bases between. The CDR3 reads CASSLGTVNTEAFF. CDR3 nucleotide sequence: TGCGCCAGCAGCTTGGGGACAGTGAACACTGAAGCTTTCTTT.

The CDR3 region is CASSPRGSGANVLTF. The CDR3 DNA is TGTGCCAGCAGCCCCCGGGGCTCTGGGGCCAACGTCCTGACTTTC. This rearrangement joins TRBV2 to TRBJ2-6; tentative D call: TRBD2 (5 bases). The CDR3 contains 15 residues. V was clipped by 6 bases and J by 0 bases, with 9 bases between them. The germline CDR1 and CDR2 sequences are SNHLY and FYNNEI.

The rearrangement links TRBV2 to TRBJ2-4; 9 nucleotides align to TRBD1. Trimming took 6 bases from V and 9 from J; bases not matched to a gene: 21. The CDR3 sequence is 18 residues long. CDR1 is SNHLY, CDR2 FYNNEI, per germline. The CDR3 region is CASSSTRFSGTGSVIQYF. The CDR3 DNA is TGTGCCAGCAGCTCGACTAGATTTTCCGGGACAGGGTCGGTCATTCAGTACTTC.

The chain has TRBV27 and TRBJ2-7, with 8 bases that match TRBD2. The V gene's germline CDR1 is MNHEY and CDR2 SMNVEV (reference sequence). The ends lost 7 bases at V and 3 bases at J; junction bases unmatched: 14. This CDR3 spans 16 amino acids. Written as DNA, the CDR3 is TGTGCCAGCAAACCCTCGGGGGGGGCGATGTTCTACGAGCAGTACGTC. Protein sequence: CASKPSGGAMFYEQYV.

The V call is TRBV10-3, the J call TRBJ2-7, with 7 bases aligning to TRBD1. Germline V CDR1 and CDR2: ENHRY, SYGVKD. The CDR3 runs to 14 residues. V was clipped by 4 bases and J by 3 bases; unmatched bases: 6. CDR3 sequence (DNA): TGTGCCATCAGTGGTCAGGGACAGAGCTACGAGCAGTACTTC. It specifies CAISGQGQSYEQYF.

This rearrangement joins TRBV28 to TRBJ1-2, with D maybe TRBD1 (6 bases). Per the germline V gene, CDR1 is MDHEN and CDR2 is SYDVKM. The germline V and J ends were trimmed by 5 bases and 8 bases, with 27 bases remaining between them. The CDR3 loop spans 17 amino acids. CDR3 coding DNA: TGTGCCAGCAGTCCTTCCCTAGGGGCCAACAGGGTTGGAGGCTACACCTTC. This gives the protein CASSPSLGANRVGGYTF.

In its sample, this clone was seen a few times. This rearrangement joins TRBV19 to TRBJ2-5; 10 nucleotides agree with TRBD2. Germline V lookup: CDR1 LNHDA, CDR2 SQIVND (reference sequence). Losses at the gene ends were 6 bases for V and 5 bases for J; bases not matched to a gene: 12. The CDR3 totals 16 residues. The CDR3 loop is CASSPLRAGGQETQYF. The CDR3 nucleotides read TGTGCCAGTAGCCCCTTAAGAGCGGGGGGGCAGGAGACCCAGTACTTC.

The chain is built from TRBV3-1 (or the pseudogene TRBV3-2) and TRBJ1-5, with a tentative D call TRBD1 (6 bases). The V end lost 4 bases, the J end lost 1 base, and 11 bases lay between the germline ends. CDR1 and CDR2 (germline): LGHDT, YNNKEL (reference sequence). The CDR3 covers 15 residues. The CDR3 here is CASSPAGGSNQPQHF. CDR3 nucleotide sequence: TGTGCCAGCAGCCCAGCGGGGGGCAGCAATCAGCCCCAGCATTTT.

V gene TRBV5-1 combines with J gene TRBJ2-3; 8 positions agree with TRBD2. The CDR3 is made up of 18 amino acids. Germline CDR1 SGHRS, CDR2 YFSETQ. J was trimmed by 1 base and V by 2 bases; bases with no gene match: 12. The CDR3 loop is CASSFRRASRGGTDTQYF. CDR3 nucleotides: TGCGCCAGCAGCTTTAGGCGGGCTTCGCGGGGGGGCACAGATACGCAGTATTTT.

This chain connects TRBV3-1 (or the pseudogene TRBV3-2) to TRBJ2-5, with TRBD2 matching 10 bases. Trimming cost V 1 base and J 5 bases; bases outside gene matches: 4. The germline gives CDR1 LGHDT, CDR2 YNNKEL (reference sequence). This CDR3 comprises 15 residues. CDR3 sequence reads: CASSQGLAGAETQYF. CDR3 sequence (DNA): TGTGCCAGCAGCCAAGGGCTAGCGGGGGCTGAGACCCAGTACTTC.

The chain recombines TRBV11-3 with TRBJ2-3; D not certain. Trimming stripped 2 bases from V and 0 bases from J, with 6 bases between. Germline-derived CDR1 and CDR2 are SGHNT and YENEEA. There are 14 residues in the CDR3. CDR3 amino acids: CASSLYSSTDTQYF. In nucleotides, the CDR3 is TGTGCCAGCAGCTTATACTCAAGCACAGATACGCAGTATTTT.